This T cell receptor (beta chain) appears in the sequencing data of a study of blood T cell repertoires in COVID-19. Overall study context: Samples of COVID-19 (acute and convalescent) were obtained from the United States, Italy and Spain. From T cells, B-cell-depleted T cells, or PBMCs came the material, which was cDNA or gDNA.

This clone was counted only a few times. The CDR3 runs to 15 residues. From germline, CDR1 is ENHRY and CDR2 SYGVKD. The V segment lost 2 bases and the J segment 1 base; nucleotides outside the gene matches: 5. Source study methods: Reference gene primer amplification in the assay estimated nucleated cell counts. The assay was immunoSEQ multiplex PCR, and TCRdb's table has in-frame clones only and misses some. V and J calls and clone size are given by that table; D and trimming were obtained from the DNA. Of tens of thousands of clones in the sample, approximately 90% were seen once. The chain combines TRBV10-3 with TRBJ2-7; 7 positions agree with TRBD1. The sequenced material came from peripheral blood. The TCR was taken from a man in his fifties or sixties with acute or convalescent COVID-19. The CDR3 region is CAISERGGASYEQYF. The CDR3 bases are TGTGCCATCAGTGAGAGAGGGGGCGCTTCCTACGAGCAGTACTTC.